Below, 8 T cell receptor beta chains from the same sample are listed, as sequenced in a study of siplizumab effects on memory and regulatory T cells. TCRdb keeps only in-frame clones here, not all; method: immunoSEQ multiplex PCR. Of some 100,000 clones detected, under 95% appear once; the ten largest clones hold under 0.75%. Input material: Tregs sorted from blood. These receptors all stem from a human donor in good health.

The chain carries TRBV2 and TRBJ2-7; 10 nucleotides align to TRBD1. The CDR3 extends over 14 amino acids. Germline V gene sequence: CDR1 SNHLY, CDR2 FYNNEI. V dropped 9 bases and J dropped 0; count of bases not matched to a gene: 5. This CDR3 reads CASSRQGASYEQYF. The CDR3 region has the DNA TGTGCCAGTTCGCGACAGGGGGCCTCCTACGAGCAGTACTTC.

This chain links TRBV6-6 with TRBJ2-1; D gene unclear. V gave up 6 bases and J gave up 0 bases, with 9 bases separating them. CDR1 MNHNY and CDR2 SVGAGI come from the germline V gene (reference sequence). The CDR3 has 14 residues. CDR3 coding DNA: TGTGCCAGCAGATCTTCGGCCTCCTACAATGAGCAGTTCTTC. Translation gives CASRSSASYNEQFF.

The gene calls are TRBV5-4 and TRBJ2-7, with unresolved D. This CDR3 has 12 amino acids. Germline V gives CDR1 SGHNT, CDR2 YYREEE (reference sequence). Trimming took off 3 bases at V and 6 bases at J, with 10 bases between the two ends. CDR3 region: CASSSLGFEQYF. The CDR3 coding sequence is TGTGCCAGCAGCTCCCTCGGGTTCGAGCAGTACTTC.

This clone has just a few counts. CDR3: CASSASWSEQFF. The CDR3 DNA follows: TGTGCCAGCAGTGCTAGTTGGAGTGAGCAGTTCTTC. The gene calls are TRBV7-9 and TRBJ2-1; D not resolved. The CDR3 consists of 12 residues. CDR1 and CDR2 (germline): SEHNR, FQNEAQ (reference sequence). The V gene lost 6 bases and the J gene lost 9 bases, with 12 bases spanning the gap.

The chain is built from TRBV5-1 and TRBJ2-1; weak D call: TRBD1 (5 bases). Germline V gene data show CDR1 as SGHRS and CDR2 as YFSETQ. This CDR3 has 13 residues. With 0 bases removed from V and 6 bases from J, the gap between germline ends came to 7 bases. This chain's CDR3 is CASSLGRANEQFF. The CDR3 bases are TGCGCCAGCAGCTTGGGCAGGGCCAATGAGCAGTTCTTC.

This clone showed up just once. The chain carries TRBV2 and TRBJ2-1; D could derive from TRBD1 or TRBD2 (5 bases each). There are 14 residues in the CDR3. Trimming cost V 3 bases and J 7 bases, with 13 bases left between them. Looked up from germline, CDR1 is SNHLY and CDR2 is FYNNEI. CDR3 sequence: CASSDPGTGNEQFF. The CDR3 bases are TGTGCCAGCAGTGATCCAGGGACGGGGAATGAGCAGTTCTTC.

This clone has just one count. The chain is built from TRBV7-2 and TRBJ2-3; D is tentatively TRBD1 or TRBD2 (5 bases each). The V gene's germline CDR1 is SGHTA and CDR2 FQGNSA. V lost 1 base and J 2 bases, leaving 10 bases between the germline ends. The CDR3 covers 15 residues. This CDR3 is CASSLGGGPTDTQYF. Written as DNA, the CDR3 is TGTGCCAGCAGCTTAGGTGGGGGTCCCACAGATACGCAGTATTTT.

This clone was counted a few times. The chain couples TRBV4-2 to TRBJ1-5; D gene ambiguous. With 5 bases removed from V and 0 bases from J, the gap between germline ends came to 11 bases. The CDR3 is 15 residues long. In germline, CDR1 is LGHNA, CDR2 YNFKEQ. CDR3 region: CASSASADSNQPQHF. The CDR3 nucleotides are TGTGCCAGCAGCGCTTCGGCGGATAGCAATCAGCCCCAGCATTTT.